This T cell receptor beta chain emerged from a study of Ad26.COV2.S vaccination and SARS-CoV-2 variants. Whole-study findings and limits: Spike-specific TCR breadth in vaccine recipients exceeded that seen in placebo recipients. Researchers cautioned that TCR breadth and depth analyses may have underestimated total T cell responses.

This sample's treatment: some 20 received Ad26.COV2.S at low or high dose, single or two shots; about 5 received placebo; per-sample allocation not given. Samples were taken on day 63 after the first vaccine or placebo injection. An 18-55-year-old adult in Boston served as donor. Wuhan-strain spike was delivered by a replication-incompetent Ad26 vector. TCRdb keeps only in-frame clones here, not all; method: immunoSEQ multiplex PCR. The table lists hundreds of thousands of clones, roughly 90% of them singletons. This clone was recorded a few times. No antigen is known for it. The sequence was obtained from a person between 18 and 65 years old who received the Ad26.COV2.S COVID-19 vaccine or a placebo. This sample comprised peripheral blood, obtained in a trial of Ad26.COV2.S vaccine versus placebo.

The CDR3 spells CASSESVWEEETQYF. CDR3 coding DNA: TGTGCCAGCAGTGAATCCGTCTGGGAGGAGGAGACCCAGTACTTC. This chain connects TRBV2 to TRBJ2-5; weak D call: TRBD2 (6 bases). Germline V CDR1 and CDR2: SNHLY, FYNNEI. The CDR3 extends over 15 amino acids. V was pared by 2 bases and J by 5 bases, with 15 bases between.